Listed here is a single T cell receptor (beta chain). Its antigen remains unidentified. This CDR3 has 15 residues. The germline V gene encodes CDR1 SGDLS and CDR2 YYNGEE. After removal of 4 bases from V and 5 bases from J, the junction contained 5 bases not matched to a gene. Profiling relied on immunoSEQ multiplex PCR, and the TCRdb table lists in-frame clones only, not all of them. The top ten clones hold roughly 9.2% of a sample with 150,000 to 200,000 clones, about 94% of them seen once. The data belong to a study of T cell responses to AZD1222 COVID-19 vaccine. At the level of the study: Pooling of second doses given at about 4 or about 12 weeks was done. Overall study results and limits: Spike was spanned by vaccine-associated CD4 TCRs, which were dominant at 160-218 and 743-854. Nearly half of unique spike-specific TCRs reportedly avoided B.1.351 and B.1.1.7 mutated regions.

Sequencing used peripheral blood, obtained on day 0 of AZD1222 vaccination. V usage is TRBV9 and J usage is TRBJ2-1; 11 bases agree with TRBD2. This sequence originates from an adult in good health. The CDR3 region has the DNA TGTGCCAGCAGCCCTACTAGCGGGAGACACAATGAGCAGTTCTTC. Protein product: CASSPTSGRHNEQFF.